The 11 T cell receptor beta chains in this list originate from one sample, sequenced in a study of early T cells in non-severe SARS-CoV-2 infection. Using its own MiXCR run on the 5' RACE reads, TCRdb lists one record per CDR3 protein. The sample includes tens of thousands of distinct CDR3 sequences, under 7.5% seen only once; the top ten take approximately 6.3%. The input for sequencing was whole blood, taken at baseline. The receptors shown here come from an adult who was a healthcare worker with PCR-confirmed SARS-CoV-2 infection or an uninfected control (not recorded which).

This clonotype was detected ten times or more. The chain has TRBV12-3 or TRBV12-4 and TRBJ2-3, with D tentatively TRBD1 or TRBD2 (5 bases each). The CDR3 contains 13 residues. Deletions cut 6 bases from V and 7 bases from J, with 14 bases between. Written as DNA, the CDR3 is TGTGCCAGCAGGGGGACCGGGGTCCATACGCAGTATTTT. Residues: CASRGTGVHTQYF.

This clonotype was picked up many times. The chain employs TRBV7-2 and TRBJ2-3; 8 nucleotides agree with TRBD2. Germline values: CDR1 SGHTA, CDR2 FQGNSA. V lost 5 bases and J lost 3; bases outside the gene matches: 4. The CDR3 sequence is 14 residues long. CDR3 coding DNA: TGTGCCAGCAGCCTGGGACTAGGAACAGATACGCAGTATTTT. It specifies CASSLGLGTDTQYF.

The rearrangement joins TRBV29-1 to TRBJ2-7; D gene unclear. The V gene lost 3 bases and the J gene lost 0 bases, with 9 bases spanning the gap. This CDR3 region has 13 residues. Germline-derived CDR1 and CDR2 are SQVTM and ANQGSEA. CDR3 sequence: CSVDVGNSYEQYF. The CDR3, as DNA: TGCAGCGTTGACGTCGGAAACTCCTACGAGCAGTACTTC.

This clonotype was found many times. The chain combines TRBV27 with TRBJ2-7; D not certain. Trimming cost V 3 bases and J 4 bases, with 10 bases left between them. CDR1 and CDR2 from the germline V gene are MNHEY and SMNVEV (reference sequence). The CDR3 is made up of 13 amino acids. In DNA form, the CDR3 reads TGTGCCAGCAGTTTCGACAAGCAGTACGAGCAGTACTTC. Amino acid sequence: CASSFDKQYEQYF.

This clonotype was counted ten times or more. The chain recombines TRBV7-6 with TRBJ1-3; D remains unclear. Trimming cost V 1 base and J 0 bases, with 19 bases left between them. The CDR3 consists of 19 residues. Germline-derived CDR1 and CDR2 are SGHVS and FNYEAQ. CDR3 sequence: CASSLVEGSLFSSGNTIYF. DNA for the CDR3: TGTGCCAGCAGCTTAGTCGAAGGCAGCCTCTTCAGCTCTGGAAACACCATATATTTT.

Worth noting for this clonotype: Germline and junction disagree at one end, which may indicate a read error. The chain is built from TRBV4-2 and TRBJ2-2; D gene ambiguous. Germline-derived CDR1 and CDR2 are LGHNA and YNFKEQ. This CDR3 has 14 residues. The CDR3 sequence: CASTQVGNTGELFF. Written as DNA, the CDR3 is TGTGCCAGCACCCAAGTTGGGAACACCGGGGAGCTGTTTTTT.

This clonotype was detected many times. Here the CDR3 DNA reads TGTGCCACTTCGGGACACCTGGGGGGTGAAGCTTTCTTT. Translating it yields CATSGHLGGEAFF. The rearrangement joins TRBV12-3 or TRBV12-4 to TRBJ1-1; weak D call: TRBD1 (6 bases). The ends were cut back, 10 bases at V and 7 bases at J, with 19 bases in the middle. The CDR3 is made up of 13 amino acids.

The chain is built from TRBV5-5 and TRBJ2-5; 13 positions agree with TRBD2. CDR1 and CDR2 (germline): SGHKS, YYEKEE (reference sequence). This CDR3 contains 16 residues. J gave up 5 bases and V 4 bases, and 8 bases lay outside the gene matches. CDR3 nucleotides: TGTGCCAGCAGCCCCGGACTAGCGGGGGCCGGGGAGACCCAGTACTTC. It specifies CASSPGLAGAGETQYF.

By share, this clonotype counts as medium-sized. For the CDR3, the DNA is TGCAGTGCTGCTAGCGGGGGGTTCGACGAGCAGTACTTC. The encoded protein is CSAASGGFDEQYF. The genes are TRBV20-1 and TRBJ2-7; the match to TRBD2 covers 11 bases. After removal of 5 bases from V and 5 bases from J, the junction contained 5 bases not matched to a gene. This CDR3 is 13 amino acids long. Germline V gene data show CDR1 as DFQATT and CDR2 as SNEGSKA (reference sequence).

Sample share makes this clonotype medium-sized. The chain combines TRBV2 with TRBJ2-2, with 7 nucleotides matching TRBD1. With V trimmed by 5 bases and J by 6 bases, 12 bases remained unmatched. The CDR3 runs 16 residues. Looked up from germline, CDR1 is SNHLY and CDR2 is FYNNEI. For the CDR3, the DNA is TGTGCCAGCAGTCGACAGGGAGTTGGCCGCGCCGGGGAGCTGTTTTTT. Translation: CASSRQGVGRAGELFF.

The genes are TRBV4-1 and TRBJ2-1; no clear D. CDR1 is MGHRA and CDR2 is YSYEKL in the germline V gene. The CDR3 is made up of 16 amino acids. Trimming left V 4 bases short and J 7 bases short, with 20 bases between. This CDR3 is CASSRELPTLGNEQFF. The CDR3 region has the DNA TGCGCCAGCAGCCGCGAACTACCTACTCTGGGTAATGAGCAGTTCTTC.